This is a list of T cell receptor beta chains from one sample in a study of CD8+ T cells in alopecia areata. Clones were read by immunoSEQ multiplex PCR, and TCRdb kept only the in-frame ones, dropping some. The top ten hold 16% of the sample, which has fewer than 200,000 clones, about 61% seen once. Specimen: CD4+ T cells sorted from blood, collected between weeks 55 and 65, from a patient treated with tofacitinib. These receptor sequences come from a human donor with alopecia areata. The CDR3 runs from the conserved cysteine through the conserved F or W. The D gene is left open where the match is weak. Not every row has a clone size; where given, it reads once, few, many or a size class.

CDR3aa | CDR3nt | j_gene | v_gene | abundance | d_gene
CASTGFTSGIEQYF | TGTGCCAGCACTGGGTTCACTAGCGGCATCGAGCAGTACTTC | TRBJ2-7 | TRBV2 | . | TRBD2
CASSQGYRGWYNEQFF | TGCGCCAGCAGCCAAGGGTACAGGGGGTGGTACAATGAGCAGTTCTTC | TRBJ2-1 | TRBV4-1 | . | TRBD1
CAWTLDLMDTEAFF | TGTGCCTGGACCCTGGACCTCATGGACACTGAAGCTTTCTTT | TRBJ1-1 | TRBV30 | . | .
CASAPFTRGRTTEAFF | TGTGCCAGTGCGCCATTTACGAGGGGGAGGACCACTGAAGCTTTCTTT | TRBJ1-1 | TRBV19 | . | .
CASSLDTVPGNTIYF | TGCGCCAGCAGCTTGGACACAGTTCCTGGAAACACCATATATTTT | TRBJ1-3 | TRBV5-1 | few | .
CASSAEVHQTGDEQYF | TGTGCCAGCAGCGCTGAGGTCCACCAGACAGGGGACGAGCAGTACTTC | TRBJ2-7 | TRBV9 | . | TRBD1
CASSVGQGAETQYF | TGTGCCAGCAGCGTAGGGCAGGGGGCAGAGACCCAGTACTTC | TRBJ2-5 | TRBV9 | . | TRBD1
CAGKQQGAQRYEAFF | TGTGCCGGGAAACAACAGGGGGCGCAGAGATATGAAGCTTTCTTT | TRBJ1-1 | TRBV30 | . | TRBD1
CASSSRFEAFF | TGTGCCAGCAGTTCCCGCTTTGAAGCTTTCTTT | TRBJ1-1 | TRBV6-5 | . | .
CASSQVSGATEYF | TGTGCCAGCAGCCAAGTTTCCGGGGCCACTGAGTATTTT | TRBJ2-3 | TRBV14 | many | .
CASSSNPSYEQYF | TGTGCCAGCAGTTCTAATCCCTCCTACGAGCAGTACTTC | TRBJ2-7 | TRBV6-5 | . | .
CSATTGSHYGYTF | TGCAGCGCTACGACAGGTTCTCACTATGGCTACACCTTC | TRBJ1-2 | TRBV29-1 | few | .